Below are 7 T cell receptor beta chains sequenced from a single sample in a study of identical twins. MiXCR, applied by TCRdb to the 5' RACE reads, yields one record per CDR3 protein. The sample carries about 790,000 distinct CDR3 sequences, roughly 20% recorded once. The data were also submitted as part of a second study, on T cells expressing NK-cell markers.

The sequencing input was PBMCs. These TCRs come from a woman under 30 in good health.

This clonotype was recorded a few times. The rearrangement joins TRBV20-1 to TRBJ2-7; TRBD1 aligns across 11 bases. The J segment lost 7 bases and the V segment lost 0 bases, leaving 17 bases of the junction unmatched. This CDR3 has 18 amino acids. Germline loops: CDR1 DFQATT, CDR2 SNEGSKA (reference sequence). The CDR3 loop is CSARDPRIRDRGYGEQYF. In nucleotides, the CDR3 is TGCAGTGCTAGAGATCCCCGGATCCGGGACAGGGGGTATGGGGAGCAGTACTTC.

The chain employs TRBV20-1 and TRBJ2-1; tentatively, D is TRBD2 (5 bases). The V end was cut by 5 bases, the J end by 8 bases, with 16 bases between. The CDR3 has 13 residues. The germline gives CDR1 DFQATT, CDR2 SNEGSKA (reference sequence). CDR3 amino acids: CSASQYGRDEQFF. The DNA for the CDR3 is TGCAGTGCTTCCCAGTATGGGCGGGATGAGCAGTTCTTC.

The rearrangement links TRBV20-1 to TRBJ2-7, with D perhaps assigned TRBD1 or TRBD2 (5 bases each). V lost 0 bases to trimming and J lost 6 bases, with 12 bases between them. CDR1 is DFQATT and CDR2 is SNEGSKA in the germline V gene (reference sequence). This CDR3 has 13 amino acids. Written as DNA, the CDR3 is TGCAGTGCTAGAGATTGGGGGTACAGCGAGCAGTACTTC. This sequence encodes CSARDWGYSEQYF.

This clonotype has just a few counts. In DNA, the CDR3 is TGCAGCGTTCACCCCACCACCCTTCCTACTAGCGGGAGGGCCTACAATGAGCAGTTCTTC. Translating gives CSVHPTTLPTSGRAYNEQFF. The rearrangement links TRBV29-1 to TRBJ2-1; 13 bases map to TRBD2. CDR3 length: 20 amino acids. J gave up 2 bases and V 5 bases, and 18 bases lay outside the gene matches. Germline CDR1 and CDR2: SQVTM and ANQGSEA.

The V gene is TRBV12-3 or TRBV12-4, the J gene TRBJ2-2; D ambiguous. The CDR3 extends over 14 amino acids. The V gene lost 2 bases and the J gene lost 0 bases, with 4 bases spanning the gap. The CDR3 protein is CASSLMTNTGELFF. The DNA for the CDR3 is TGTGCCAGCAGTTTAATGACGAACACCGGGGAGCTGTTTTTT.

The chain carries TRBV20-1 and TRBJ2-1, with 10 nucleotides matching TRBD2. Germline V gives CDR1 DFQATT, CDR2 SNEGSKA (reference sequence). This CDR3 has 19 residues. V lost 1 base, J lost 6 bases, and 18 bases stayed unmatched. The CDR3 DNA sequence: TGCAGTGCTAGAGGGATCAGGTTCTACGGGACTAGCGCCTGCAATGAGCAGTTCTTC. It codes for CSARGIRFYGTSACNEQFF.

This clonotype was seen only a few times. This sequence joins TRBV20-1 and TRBJ2-6; D ambiguous. Trimming removed 6 bases from V and 4 bases from J, with 13 bases in between. CDR3 length: 14 amino acids. Germline lookup yields CDR1 DFQATT and CDR2 SNEGSKA (reference sequence). In nucleotides, the CDR3 is TGCAGTGCCAGATCCCAGGCCGGGGCCAACGTCCTGACTTTC. This encodes CSARSQAGANVLTF.